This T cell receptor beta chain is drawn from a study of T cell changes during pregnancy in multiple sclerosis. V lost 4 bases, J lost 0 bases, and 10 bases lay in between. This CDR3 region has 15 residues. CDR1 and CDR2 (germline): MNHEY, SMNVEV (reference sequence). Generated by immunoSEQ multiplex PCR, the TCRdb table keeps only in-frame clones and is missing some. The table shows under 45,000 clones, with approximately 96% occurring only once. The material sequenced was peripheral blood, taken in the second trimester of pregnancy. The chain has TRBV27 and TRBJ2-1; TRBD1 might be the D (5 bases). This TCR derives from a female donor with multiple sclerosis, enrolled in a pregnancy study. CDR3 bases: TGTGCCAGCAGTTCCAGGGCTAGCTCCTACAATGAGCAGTTCTTC. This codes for CASSSRASSYNEQFF.